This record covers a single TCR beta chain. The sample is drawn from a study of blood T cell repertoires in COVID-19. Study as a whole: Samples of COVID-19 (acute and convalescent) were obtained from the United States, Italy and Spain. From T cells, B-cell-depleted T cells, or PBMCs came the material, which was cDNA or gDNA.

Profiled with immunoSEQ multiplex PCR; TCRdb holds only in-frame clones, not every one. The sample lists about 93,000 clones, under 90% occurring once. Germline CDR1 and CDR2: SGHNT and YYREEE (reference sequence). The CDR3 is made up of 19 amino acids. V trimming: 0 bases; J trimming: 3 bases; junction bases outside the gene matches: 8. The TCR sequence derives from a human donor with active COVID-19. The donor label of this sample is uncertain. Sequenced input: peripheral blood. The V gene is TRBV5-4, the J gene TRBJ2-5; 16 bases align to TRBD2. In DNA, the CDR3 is TGTGCCAGCAGCTTGGGGGCCGGGACTAGCGGGGGGGCAGAAGAGACCCAGTACTTC. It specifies CASSLGAGTSGGAEETQYF.